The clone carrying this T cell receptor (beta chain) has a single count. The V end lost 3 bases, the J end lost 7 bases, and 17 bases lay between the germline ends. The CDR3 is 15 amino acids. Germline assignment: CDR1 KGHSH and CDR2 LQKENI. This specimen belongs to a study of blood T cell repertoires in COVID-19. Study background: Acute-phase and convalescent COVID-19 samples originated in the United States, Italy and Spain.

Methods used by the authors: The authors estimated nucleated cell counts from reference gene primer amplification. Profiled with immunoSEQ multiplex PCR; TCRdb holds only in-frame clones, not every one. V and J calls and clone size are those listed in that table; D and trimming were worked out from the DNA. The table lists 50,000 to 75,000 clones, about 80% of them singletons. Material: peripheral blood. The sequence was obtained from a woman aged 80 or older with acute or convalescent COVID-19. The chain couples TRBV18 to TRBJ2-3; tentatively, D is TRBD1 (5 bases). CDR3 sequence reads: CASSPWGLSANTQYF. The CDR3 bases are TGTGCCAGCTCACCTTGGGGCCTTTCGGCGAATACGCAGTATTTT.